This record looks at one TCR beta chain sequence and its context. This clone was detected once. Its antigen target is currently unknown. The sample holds no much larger clone one base away, and base qualities are not on file. Looking up the germline V gene yields CDR1 SQVTM and CDR2 ANQGSEA. V and J lose 7 bases and 0 bases, and a span of 19 bases separates them. The CDR3 has 17 amino acids, counting the end cysteine and phenylalanine. The DNA shown is the 51-base CDR3, in frame from base 1. The sample is drawn from a study of cytomegalovirus exposure and HLA in healthy donors (dated by TCRdb to the late 2010s). Study-wide context: According to a later analysis, the 120 or so validation repertoires were produced on the same platform as the 666 repertoires of the first cohort. A separate validation cohort of roughly 130 different subjects was used in addition to the roughly 670-subject first cohort. The aim of the study was to test whether cataloging public T cell receptors could identify signatures of past pathogen exposure. High-throughput TCR immunosequencing, statistical association of individual TCRs with disease status, and machine learning were combined to predict cytomegalovirus infection status.

Separate from the roughly 650-subject first cohort, the validation cohort of over 90 subjects was the group to which the donors belonged. The library was made by the immunoSEQ multiplex PCR assay. For the original study's pipeline: A statistical classification framework was built for diagnosing cytomegalovirus status from the catalog of TCR beta chain sequences. Here the immuneACCESS table is served through TCRdb, limited to in-frame sequences with V and J called. Missing clones are a known gap in these copies; in checked studies unresolved V genes cover under half, and the rest lacks a known reason. D and trimming were read from the DNA, whereas the V and J calls and clone size are those reported in that table. The sample table holds about 160,000 clones, of which 80% to 90% were seen once. Clones ranked in the top ten supply around 6% of the sample. Results and caveats for the whole study, not just this receptor: The classifier was reported to diagnose cytomegalovirus status with high specificity and sensitivity in both the original cohort and the validation cohort. The study listed approximately 150 TCR beta chains as associated with cytomegalovirus. Of the cluster scores, about 94% were above 0 in a later analysis, which found that TCRs clustered in the first cohort also tended to co-occur in the 120 or so validation repertoires. A few of the identified cytomegalovirus-associated TCR beta chains were confirmed in vitro to be specific for cytomegalovirus antigens. The validation cohort had no HLA typing available for a later analysis, so co-occurrence within that cohort was assessed over all 120 or so repertoires. The authors suggested that the approach could potentially be generalized to other disease states and immunological phenotypes. Most TCR sequences were seen in very few donors, while some public TCRs were found in many individuals.

Material: PBMCs. This clonotype was sampled from a woman between 25 and 40 years old in good health and CMV-seronegative. In this chain, TRBV29-1 is recombined with TRBJ2-6, with the D gene uncertain. At the DNA level, the sequence is TGCAGCGCCCGAGATTCCGCCATCGGCTCTGGGGCCAACGTCCTGACTTTC. The translation is CSARDSAIGSGANVLTF.